Shown below are 27 T cell receptor beta chains from a single sample sequenced in a study of CXCR3-negative and CXCR3-positive naive CD8 T cells. cDNA libraries for TRB were generated by 5' RACE incorporating UMI labels. TCRdb reanalyzed the 5' RACE reads and collapses them to one entry per CDR3 protein, without DNA. The sample totals 130,000 or so distinct CDR3 sequences. Input material: naive CXCR3- CD8+ T cells from blood. The sample's subset: CD45RO-CCR7+CD27+CD95- naive CD8+ T cells lacking CXCR3 (TNR3-). The receptors were gathered from a human donor in good health. Some clones in this sample may be carry-over from other donors' samples.

The chain joins TRBV12-3 or TRBV12-4 to TRBJ2-5. The CDR3 totals 15 residues. The CDR3 sequence is CASSRREVLLETQYF.

The genes are TRBV7-6 and TRBJ2-7; TCRdb returns TRBD1, unconfirmable since there is no DNA. The CDR3 has 14 amino acids. Germline V gene lookup returns CDR1 SGHVS and CDR2 FNYEAQ. CDR3 residues: CASSPRTERYEQYF.

This chain joins TRBV3-1 and TRBJ2-1; TCRdb reports TRBD1, a call that lacks DNA to check it against. This CDR3 has 15 residues. The germline CDR1 and CDR2 sequences are LGHDT and YNNKEL (reference sequence). This chain's CDR3 is CASRRTGAKYNEQFF.

The chain joins TRBV7-9 to TRBJ2-3. Germline CDR1 and CDR2: SEHNR and FQNEAQ (reference sequence). The CDR3 spans 12 residues. CDR3 region: CASSLETDTQYF.

This sequence joins TRBV4-1 and TRBJ2-3. This CDR3 is 12 amino acids long. CDR1 and CDR2 (germline): MGHRA, YSYEKL. CDR3 amino acids: CASSQGVDTQYF.

The chain couples TRBV28 to TRBJ2-1. The CDR3 runs 13 residues. CDR1 and CDR2 from the germline V gene are MDHEN and SYDVKM. CDR3 sequence: CASSSLPPNEQFF.

The chain links TRBV6-2 or TRBV6-3 to TRBJ1-1; TCRdb's assignment of TRBD1 cannot be checked, as there is no DNA. The germline gives CDR1 MNHEY, CDR2 SVGEGT. The CDR3 is 12 residues long. CDR3 residues: CPETGPGTEAFF.

The gene calls are TRBV2 and TRBJ2-1. CDR1 is SNHLY, CDR2 FYNNEI, per germline. CDR3 size: 13 residues. CDR3 sequence reads: CASSEELYNEQFF. The complete variable domain, with remaining parts taken from reference TRBV2 and TRBJ2-1, reads EPEVTQTPSHQVTQMGQEVILRCVPISNHLYFYWYRQILGQKVEFLVSFYNNEISEKSEIFDDQFSVERPDGSNFTLKIRSTKLEDSAMYFCASSEELYNEQFFGPGTRLTVL.

The J gene is TRBJ2-1, the V gene TRBV7-2; TCRdb proposes TRBD1, but this gene call is untestable without DNA. The CDR3 totals 14 residues. The germline V gene encodes CDR1 SGHTA and CDR2 FQGNSA. This chain's CDR3 is CASSPPGTGSEQFF. Filled out from reference TRBV7-2 and TRBJ2-1, the complete variable domain reads GAGVSQSPSNKVTEKGKDVELRCDPISGHTALYWYRQSLGQGLEFLIYFQGNSAPDKSGLPSDRFSAERTGGSVSTLTIQRTQQEDSAVYLCASSPPGTGSEQFFGPGTRLTVL.

The chain is built from TRBV29-1 and TRBJ2-7; TCRdb indicates TRBD1, and absent DNA this call remains unverified. Germline V gene sequence: CDR1 SQVTM, CDR2 ANQGSEA. There are 14 residues in the CDR3. CDR3 amino acids: CSVEERDRGYEQYF.

The chain is built from TRBV12-3 or TRBV12-4 and TRBJ2-3; TCRdb lists TRBD2, though no DNA is available to test this call. This CDR3 comprises 16 residues. CDR3 sequence reads: CASSSNSGADTDTQYF.

V and J are TRBV28 and TRBJ1-1. Per the germline V gene, CDR1 is MDHEN and CDR2 is SYDVKM. This CDR3 is 14 amino acids long. CDR3 protein: CASSLLPANTEAFF.

This chain connects TRBV18 to TRBJ2-5; no DNA is available, so the TRBD1 call from TCRdb remains unchecked. This CDR3 contains 12 residues. Per the germline V gene, CDR1 is KGHSH and CDR2 is LQKENI. This chain's CDR3 is CASSPAGETQYF. The entire variable domain, with the rest obtained from reference TRBV18 and TRBJ2-5, is as follows: NAGVMQNPRHLVRRRGQEARLRCSPMKGHSHVYWYRQLPEEGLKFMVYLQKENIIDESGMPKERFSAEFPKEGPSILRIQQVVRGDSAAYFCASSPAGETQYFGPGTRLLVL.

V usage is TRBV28 and J usage is TRBJ2-7. Germline loops: CDR1 MDHEN, CDR2 SYDVKM. The CDR3 covers 16 residues. CDR3 region: CASSPISRLPSYEQYF.

The chain carries TRBV21-1 and TRBJ2-3. TRBV21-1 is assigned pseudogene status. CDR3 length: 14 amino acids. The CDR3 protein is CASSRQGCTDTQYF.

V usage is TRBV28 and J usage is TRBJ2-7; the TCRdb call, TRBD2, lacks DNA for checking. CDR1 MDHEN and CDR2 SYDVKM come from the germline V gene. CDR3 length: 15 amino acids. The CDR3 protein is CASSLGLAVTYEQYF.

This rearrangement joins TRBV4-3 to TRBJ2-3; TCRdb calls TRBD1, which cannot be checked without DNA. This CDR3 is built from 16 residues. Germline CDR1 LGHNA, CDR2 YSLEER. This chain's CDR3 is CASSQETGSVTDTQYF.

The J gene is TRBJ2-7, the V gene TRBV28; TCRdb proposes TRBD1, but this gene call is untestable without DNA. CDR1 and CDR2 (germline): MDHEN, SYDVKM. The CDR3 is 13 residues long. The CDR3 loop reads CASSRAQGYEQYF.

The chain uses TRBV7-9 and TRBJ2-2. Per germline, CDR1 SEHNR and CDR2 FQNEAQ (reference sequence). The CDR3 has 16 residues. This CDR3 is CASTLREASNTGELFF. The complete variable domain, with remaining parts taken from reference TRBV7-9 and TRBJ2-2, reads DTGVSQNPRHKITKRGQNVTFRCDPISEHNRLYWYRQTLGQGPEFLTYFQNEAQLEKSRLLSDRFSAERPKGSFSTLEIQRTEQGDSAMYLCASTLREASNTGELFFGEGSRLTVL.

V and J are TRBV29-1 and TRBJ2-2; TCRdb picks TRBD1, but there is no DNA to check that call. Germline V lookup: CDR1 SQVTM, CDR2 ANQGSEA. This CDR3 region has 14 residues. The CDR3 loop reads CSVALPPGVGELFF.

The chain carries TRBV4-3 and TRBJ1-2; TCRdb returns TRBD1, unconfirmable since there is no DNA. The CDR3 sequence is 15 residues long. Germline CDR1 LGHNA, CDR2 YSLEER. This CDR3 reads CASSQDPNRGYGYTF.

The chain has TRBV5-1 and TRBJ2-7. In germline, CDR1 is SGHRS, CDR2 YFSETQ. This CDR3 contains 12 residues. CDR3 in amino acids: CASSEDGYEQYF.

J is TRBJ2-7 and V is TRBV20-1; TCRdb picks TRBD1, but there is no DNA to check that call. CDR1 is DFQATT, CDR2 SNEGSKA, per germline (reference sequence). CDR3 length: 14 amino acids. The CDR3: CSARDRPAGYEQYF.

The chain has TRBV5-1 and TRBJ2-1; the TRBD2 assignment by TCRdb is unverifiable without DNA. The germline V gene has CDR1 SGHRS and CDR2 YFSETQ. The CDR3 spans 16 residues. The CDR3 sequence: CASSLASGGTANEQFF.

This chain uses TRBV15 with TRBJ1-4. Germline-derived CDR1 and CDR2 are LNHNV and YYDKDF (reference sequence). The CDR3 has 16 amino acids. CDR3 loop: CATSRVQDFTNEKLFF.

The chain recombines TRBV6-5 with TRBJ2-7; absent DNA, TCRdb's TRBD2 call cannot be checked. The CDR3 is 13 amino acids. In germline, CDR1 is MNHEY, CDR2 SVGAGI. The CDR3 spells CASSELEGYEQYF.

The chain carries TRBV4-3 and TRBJ1-4; TCRdb's D gene call, TRBD1, goes unchecked for lack of DNA. The CDR3 runs 14 residues. Germline-derived CDR1 and CDR2 are LGHNA and YSLEER. This chain's CDR3 is CASSQGVINEKLFF.